This TCR beta chain was recorded in a study of T cells in Graves' hyperthyroidism and ophthalmopathy. The investigators amplified TCR beta CDR3 regions from RNA transcripts. The HTBI primer set drove a first-round RT-PCR of the TCR CDR3. TCRdb passed the multiplex PCR reads through MiXCR, listing each CDR3 protein once. The table lists a few hundred thousand distinct CDR3 sequences, approximately 15% of them singletons. In its sample, this clonotype was seen many times. The receptor was derived from a woman under 40 with Graves' hyperthyroidism. The specimen was blood.

CDR3 loop: CASSEQGPAWGYTF. Written as DNA, the CDR3 is TGTGCCAGCAGTGAGCAGGGTCCTGCCTGGGGCTACACCTTC. J is TRBJ1-2 and V is TRBV2; maybe TRBD1 (5 bases). The length of the CDR3 is 14 residues. Germline CDR1 SNHLY, CDR2 FYNNEI. V was pared by 3 bases and J by 8 bases, with 16 bases between.